This TCR beta chain was documented in a study of blood T cell repertoires in COVID-19. Study-level information: COVID-19 samples collected from the United States, Italy and Spain covered acute and convalescent phases. Sources were T cells, B-cell-depleted T cells, or PBMCs; the material itself was cDNA or gDNA.

The germline gives CDR1 MNHEY, CDR2 SMNVEV (reference sequence). The CDR3 contains 12 residues. Trimming took 8 bases from V and 3 from J; bases not matched to a gene: 4. The authors' processing: Reference gene primer amplification gave nucleated cell count estimates. Profiled with immunoSEQ multiplex PCR; TCRdb holds only in-frame clones, not every one. The V and J calls and clone size are taken from that table; D and trimming were inferred from the DNA. The profile shows about 210,000 clones, approximately 86% of them singletons. The clonotype originates from a man aged 55 to 70 with acute or convalescent COVID-19. The rearrangement uses TRBV27 and TRBJ2-7, with TRBD1 identical over 7 bases. The source material was peripheral blood. As DNA, the CDR3 is TGTGCCAGCCGGGACAGCAACTACGAGCAGTACTTC. This gives the protein CASRDSNYEQYF.